A selection of T cell receptor beta chains follows, all from one sample in a study of cytomegalovirus exposure and HLA in healthy donors. Measured with immunoSEQ multiplex PCR; TCRdb has only the in-frame clones, and not every one. The sample lists about 94,000 clones, about 76% occurring once. The specimen was PBMCs. All receptors come from a middle-aged man in good health and CMV-seropositive. Both conserved end residues are part of each CDR3. Each record gives: D gene, clone size, V gene, J gene, CDR3 DNA, CDR3 protein. D genes are given only for firm matches. Part of the rows lack a size; the others show once, few, many or a class for expanded clones.

TRBD2	NA	TRBV7-2	TRBJ2-3	TGTGCCAGCAGCGCCGGATGGGGCGGGGGATACACAGATACGCAGTATTTT	CASSAGWGGGYTDTQYF
TRBD1	NA	TRBV6-5	TRBJ2-1	TGTGCCGGCAGTTACGGCGACAGGGGGATCTACAATGAGCAGTTCTTC	CAGSYGDRGIYNEQFF
NA	many	TRBV4-1	TRBJ1-5	TGCGCCAGCAGCCTCCGCGGACAGCTTAGCAATCAGCCCCAGCATTTT	CASSLRGQLSNQPQHF
TRBD2	few	TRBV10-3	TRBJ2-5	TGTGCCATCAGCCCTAGCGGAATCGAAGAGACCCAGTACTTC	CAISPSGIEETQYF
TRBD2	NA	TRBV28	TRBJ2-2	TGTGCCAGCTCAGCCCTACAGGGACTAGCGGGAGACACCGGGGAGCTGTTTTTT	CASSALQGLAGDTGELFF
NA	few	TRBV5-6	TRBJ2-3	TGTGCCAGCAGCTTGGGGGGCCCCACAGATACGCAGTATTTT	CASSLGGPTDTQYF
TRBD2	NA	TRBV11-3	TRBJ2-1	TGTGCCAGCAGCTTGGCGGGAGGGCACTACAATGAGCAGTTCTTC	CASSLAGGHYNEQFF
TRBD1	NA	TRBV5-6	TRBJ1-5	TGTGCCAGCAGCTTGGGACAGGGCGATCAGCCCCAGCATTTT	CASSLGQGDQPQHF
NA	few	TRBV27	TRBJ1-1	TGTGCCAGCAGTCCAGGTAACACTGAAGCTTTCTTT	CASSPGNTEAFF
NA	few	TRBV6-5	TRBJ1-1	TGTGCCAGCAGACCGCCGGGGGGTGGCGGAGCTTTCTTT	CASRPPGGGGAFF
NA	few	TRBV2	TRBJ2-5	TGTGCCAGCACCCCAGGGCGACGGAACAGGCAGTACTTC	CASTPGRRNRQYF
TRBD2	NA	TRBV28	TRBJ2-1	TGTGCCAGCAGTTCGCGGACTAGGGCCTGGTCCTACAATGAGCAGTTCTTC	CASSSRTRAWSYNEQFF
TRBD2	NA	TRBV27	TRBJ2-5	TGTGCCAGCAGTTTACTAGCGGGAGGGCGAGGAGAGACCCAGTACTTC	CASSLLAGGRGETQYF
TRBD1	once	TRBV9	TRBJ1-2	TGTGCCAGCAGCCCAGAACCGACAGGGGACTATGGCTACACCTTC	CASSPEPTGDYGYTF
TRBD1	NA	TRBV19	TRBJ2-7	TGTGCCAGTAGTCTCTGGACAGGGGTGGCCTACGAGCAGTACTTC	CASSLWTGVAYEQYF
TRBD2	NA	TRBV5-4	TRBJ2-6	TGTGCCAGCAGCTTGATGAGCGGGATGGCTGGGGCCAACGTCCTGACTTTC	CASSLMSGMAGANVLTF
TRBD2	NA	TRBV6-5	TRBJ2-5	TGTGCCAGCCGGACTAGCGGAGCCGGAGGAGAGACCCAGTACTTC	CASRTSGAGGETQYF
TRBD1	NA	TRBV6-5	TRBJ1-2	TGTGCCAGCAGTTACTCAGACAGGGACTATGGCTACACCTTC	CASSYSDRDYGYTF
NA	NA	TRBV2	TRBJ1-2	TGTGCCAGCAGTGAATCTAAGGGGCGTGGCTACACCTTC	CASSESKGRGYTF
NA	NA	TRBV18	TRBJ2-7	TGTGCCAGCTCACCATCGGGGACACCCGTCTGGTACTTC	CASSPSGTPVWYF
TRBD1	NA	TRBV27	TRBJ1-2	TGTGCCATAAGACAGGGCGGAGGCTACACCTTC	CAIRQGGGYTF
TRBD2	NA	TRBV9	TRBJ2-2	TGTGCCAGCAGATTACCGGGACTAGAAGACACCGGGGAGCTGTTTTTT	CASRLPGLEDTGELFF
TRBD1	NA	TRBV7-3	TRBJ2-1	TGTGCCAGCAGCTTATGGGGACCGGGACAGGGTTACAATGAGCAGTTCTTC	CASSLWGPGQGYNEQFF
TRBD1	few	TRBV4-3	TRBJ2-4	TGCGCCAGCAGCCTTTGGACAGGGGGAACCAAAAACATTCAGTACTTC	CASSLWTGGTKNIQYF
TRBD2	few	TRBV10-3	TRBJ2-3	TGTGCCATCAGTGAGTCCCTCGTTTCGGGGGGAGACACAGATACGCAGTATTTT	CAISESLVSGGDTDTQYF
TRBD2	NA	TRBV28	TRBJ2-2	TGTGCCAGCAGTCCACCCCAGGACAGTGAGTGGACTAGCGGAAAAAACACCGGGGAGCTGTTTTTT	CASSPPQDSEWTSGKNTGELFF
NA	few	TRBV11-3	TRBJ2-5	TGTGCCAGCAGCCGAAGTCAGCAAGAGACCCAGTACTTC	CASSRSQQETQYF
TRBD2	NA	TRBV10-1	TRBJ2-1	TGCGCCAGCAGTGGGGACTATAACAATGAGCAGTTCTTC	CASSGDYNNEQFF
NA	NA	TRBV28	TRBJ2-7	TGTGCCAGCAGTTTTATAGGGCGGGGAGGCTTGTACGAGCAGTACTTC	CASSFIGRGGLYEQYF
TRBD2	NA	TRBV7-3	TRBJ2-5	TGTGCCAGCAGCTTAGGGGGGGGGAGAGAGACCCAGTACTTC	CASSLGGGRETQYF
NA	NA	TRBV2	TRBJ2-5	TGTGCCAGCAGTGAAATCCGGGAGACCCAGTACTTC	CASSEIRETQYF
TRBD1	NA	TRBV15	TRBJ2-7	TGTGCCACCAGCAGGTACCAGGGGGCCTACGAGCAGTACTTC	CATSRYQGAYEQYF
TRBD2	NA	TRBV5-1	TRBJ2-7	TGCGCCAGCAGCTTGGAGGCTAGCGGGGGGAGCTCCTACGAGCAGTACTTC	CASSLEASGGSSYEQYF
TRBD1	NA	TRBV28	TRBJ2-1	TGTGCCAGCAGTTCGGGACAGGGGGCTGGCAATGAGCAGTTCTTC	CASSSGQGAGNEQFF
NA	few	TRBV15	TRBJ1-2	TGTGCCACCAGCAGAGTACAGGATTCGGGAGGGGGCTACACCTTC	CATSRVQDSGGGYTF
TRBD1	few	TRBV5-8	TRBJ1-5	TGTGCCAGCAGCAAGGGACAGGCGAGCAATCAGCCCCAGCATTTT	CASSKGQASNQPQHF
NA	NA	TRBV6-5	TRBJ1-4	TGTGCCAGCAGTTACCGGCGGAATGAAAAACTGTTTTTT	CASSYRRNEKLFF
NA	NA	TRBV28	TRBJ1-3	TGTGCCAGCAGAACAGGGTCGTCGGGAAACACCATATATTTT	CASRTGSSGNTIYF
NA	NA	TRBV18	TRBJ2-5	TGTGCCAGCTCACCAGGAGTCGGGACATATCAAGAGACCCAGTACTTC	CASSPGVGTYQETQYF
NA	NA	TRBV9	TRBJ2-1	TGTGCCAGCAGCTCCCCAATCAAAAAACAGGGACCCACAACCTCTAGCTCCTACAATGAGCAGTTCTTC	CASSSPIKKQGPTTSSSYNEQFF
TRBD1	NA	TRBV19	TRBJ1-2	TGTGCCAGTACCTCGACAGGGAACTATGGCTACACCTTC	CASTSTGNYGYTF
TRBD1	NA	TRBV5-1	TRBJ1-3	TGCGCCAGCAGCTTGGGACAGGGCCCTGGAAACACCATATATTTT	CASSLGQGPGNTIYF
NA	NA	TRBV15	TRBJ2-7	TGTGCCACCAGCAGAGATCAAGGAGCTCTATACGAGCAGTACTTC	CATSRDQGALYEQYF
TRBD1	NA	TRBV7-2	TRBJ1-5	TGTGCCAGCAGCTTAAGGGACAGGATAGGTCAGCCCCAGCATTTT	CASSLRDRIGQPQHF
TRBD2	once	TRBV9	TRBJ2-7	TGTGCCAGCAGCGTCGGGTGGTCTAGCGGCTACTACGAGCAGTACTTC	CASSVGWSSGYYEQYF
TRBD1	once	TRBV6-6	TRBJ1-2	TGTGCCAGCTACAGGGGTGACTATGGCTACACCTTC	CASYRGDYGYTF
NA	NA	TRBV4-3	TRBJ2-5	TGCGCCAGCAGCCAAGCACAGTTTAGGGAGACCCAGTACTTC	CASSQAQFRETQYF
NA	NA	TRBV28	TRBJ1-4	TGTGCCAGCGGGGCCGCAACTAATGAAAAACTGTTTTTT	CASGAATNEKLFF
TRBD2	NA	TRBV9	TRBJ2-2	TGTGCCAGCAGCCCCCTACAGCGGGGGGGCCCCGGGTACGGGGAGCTGTTTTTT	CASSPLQRGGPGYGELFF
TRBD1	NA	TRBV7-6	TRBJ2-2	TGTGCCAGCAGGCTAAGGACAGGGGGCATCGGGGAGCTGTTTTTT	CASRLRTGGIGELFF
TRBD2	NA	TRBV5-1	TRBJ2-2	TGCGCCAGCAGCCAGCGCGGGGGGTACACCGGGGAGCTGTTTTTT	CASSQRGGYTGELFF
NA	NA	TRBV4-1	TRBJ1-2	TGCGCCAGCAGCCAAGATAGTTTGGGCAGGAATGGCTACACCTTC	CASSQDSLGRNGYTF
NA	NA	TRBV19	TRBJ1-1	TGTGCCAGTAGTTTCCTGGACAGGAACACTGAAGCTTTCTTT	CASSFLDRNTEAFF
NA	NA	TRBV15	TRBJ1-1	TGTGCCACCAGCGGTCGACAGTCGAACACTGAAGCTTTCTTT	CATSGRQSNTEAFF
TRBD1	NA	TRBV6-5	TRBJ2-3	TGTGCCAGCAGACCAGGGGGCCCCAGCACAGATACGCAGTATTTT	CASRPGGPSTDTQYF
NA	NA	TRBV4-1	TRBJ2-5	TGCGCCAGCAGCCAAGACTGGTTCGGAGGCGGGGTCCAAGAGACCCAGTACTTC	CASSQDWFGGGVQETQYF
NA	NA	TRBV9	TRBJ2-1	TGTGCCAGCAGGGGAGAGGGTGAGCAGTTCTTC	CASRGEGEQFF
TRBD1	NA	TRBV15	TRBJ1-2	TGTGCCACCAGCAGAGAGACAGGGGGCGGAGGTGGCTACACCTTC	CATSRETGGGGGYTF